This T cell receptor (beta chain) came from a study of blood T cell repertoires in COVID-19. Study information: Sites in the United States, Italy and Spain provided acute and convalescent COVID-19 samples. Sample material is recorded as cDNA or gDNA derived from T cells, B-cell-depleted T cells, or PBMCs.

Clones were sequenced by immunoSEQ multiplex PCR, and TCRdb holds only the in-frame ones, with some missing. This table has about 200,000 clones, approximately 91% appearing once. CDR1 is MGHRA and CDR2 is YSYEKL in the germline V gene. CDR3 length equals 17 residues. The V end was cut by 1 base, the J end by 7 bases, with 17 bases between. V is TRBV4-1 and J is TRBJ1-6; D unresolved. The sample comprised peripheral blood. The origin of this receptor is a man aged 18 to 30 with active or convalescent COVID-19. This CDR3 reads CASSQVSLSPENSPLHF. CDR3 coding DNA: TGCGCCAGCAGCCAAGTAAGCTTATCCCCCGAGAATTCACCCCTCCACTTT.